The 6 T cell receptor beta chains presented below share a single source sample, sequenced in a study of blood T cells in healthy people across ages. Using a J-beta primer mix together with a sample-barcoded 5' primer, a second PCR was run for roughly 6 to 11 cycles. TCRdb passed the 5' RACE reads through MiXCR, listing each CDR3 protein once. The table shows 1,800,000 or so distinct CDR3 sequences, with roughly two fifths occurring only once. Material: blood. The receptor set was obtained from a human donor in good health.

The chain joins TRBV15 to TRBJ2-4, with D perhaps given as TRBD1 or TRBD2 (7 bases each). Deletions cut 0 bases from V and 13 bases from J, with 19 bases between. This CDR3 region has 15 residues. Germline V CDR1 and CDR2: LNHNV, YYDKDF (reference sequence). This CDR3 is CATSRDSAGGREQYF. CDR3 nucleotide sequence: TGTGCCACCAGCAGAGATTCGGCAGGGGGGAGGGAGCAGTACTTC.

This clonotype was recorded a few times. This sequence joins TRBV7-3 and TRBJ2-5, with D perhaps TRBD1 (6 bases). CDR1 is SGHTA, CDR2 FQGTGA, per germline. V was trimmed by 0 bases and J by 5 bases, leaving 10 bases between them. The length of the CDR3 is 14 residues. The CDR3 nucleotides read TGTGCCAGCAGCTTAACAAGGGGGTCGGAGACCCAGTACTTC. Its translation: CASSLTRGSETQYF.

This clonotype was detected only a few times. The chain is built from TRBV20-1 and TRBJ2-7; 7 nucleotides agree with TRBD1. CDR1 and CDR2 (germline): DFQATT, SNEGSKA (reference sequence). The CDR3 loop spans 15 amino acids. Losses at the gene ends were 6 bases for V and 0 bases for J; bases not matched to a gene: 11. The CDR3 here is CSATSWWDSSYEQYF. CDR3 nucleotide sequence: TGCAGTGCCACGTCTTGGTGGGACAGCTCCTACGAGCAGTACTTC.

The chain joins TRBV20-1 to TRBJ1-2; 7 nucleotides match TRBD1. Losses at the gene ends were 0 bases for V and 3 bases for J; bases not matched to a gene: 4. Germline V CDR1 and CDR2: DFQATT, SNEGSKA (reference sequence). The CDR3 extends over 14 amino acids. The chain's CDR3 is CSARDRQGYYGYTF. CDR3 coding DNA: TGCAGTGCTAGAGATCGACAGGGATACTATGGCTACACCTTC.

This clonotype occurred once. The chain recombines TRBV20-1 with TRBJ1-4; no definite D call. Germline V gives CDR1 DFQATT, CDR2 SNEGSKA (reference sequence). V was shortened by 5 bases and J by 5 bases, with 15 bases between the two germline ends. The CDR3 totals 14 residues. CDR3 protein: CSAWPRTANEKLFF. CDR3 DNA: TGCAGTGCTTGGCCACGGACCGCAAATGAAAAACTGTTTTTT.

V is TRBV6-5 and J is TRBJ2-3; 7 positions match TRBD2. This CDR3 comprises 15 residues. CDR1 and CDR2 from the germline V gene are MNHEY and SVGAGI. J was trimmed by 2 bases and V by 6 bases; bases with no gene match: 8. CDR3 sequence reads: CASSGRAGYTDTQYF. Here the CDR3 DNA reads TGTGCCAGCAGCGGACGAGCGGGGTACACAGATACGCAGTATTTT.